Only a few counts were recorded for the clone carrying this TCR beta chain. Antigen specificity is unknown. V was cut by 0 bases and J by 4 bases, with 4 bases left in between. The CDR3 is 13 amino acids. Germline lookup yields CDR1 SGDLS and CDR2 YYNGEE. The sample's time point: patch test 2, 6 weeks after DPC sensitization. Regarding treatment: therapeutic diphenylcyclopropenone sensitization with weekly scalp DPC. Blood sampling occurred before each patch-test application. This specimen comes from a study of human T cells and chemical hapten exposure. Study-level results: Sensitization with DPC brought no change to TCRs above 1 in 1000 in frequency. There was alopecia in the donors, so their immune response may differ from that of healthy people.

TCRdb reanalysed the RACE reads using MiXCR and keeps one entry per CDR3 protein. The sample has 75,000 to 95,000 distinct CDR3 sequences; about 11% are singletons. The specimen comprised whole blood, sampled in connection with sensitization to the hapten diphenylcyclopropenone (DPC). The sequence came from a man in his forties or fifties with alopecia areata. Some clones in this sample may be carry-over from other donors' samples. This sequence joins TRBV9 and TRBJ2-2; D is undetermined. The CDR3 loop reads CASSVGGTGELFF. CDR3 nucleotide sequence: TGTGCCAGCAGCGTAGGAGGCACCGGGGAGCTGTTTTTT.